This T cell receptor (beta chain) was recorded in a study of T-cell memory formation after mild COVID-19. Overall study findings and caveats: Cross-reactive memory appears to have joined, as suggested by some responding clones showing up in pre-infection memory. Later expanders leaned CD4+, whereas day 15 to 85 contracting clones were balanced CD4/CD8. Researchers could not confirm that second-wave clones peaking on day 37 targeted SARS-CoV-2.

Each CDR3 protein gets one entry after TCRdb re-called the 5' RACE reads with MiXCR. The table has 95,000 to 110,000 distinct CDR3 sequences, roughly an eighth seen once; the top ten hold about 39%. This CDR3 comprises 13 residues. Germline CDR1 reads SGHTA; CDR2 reads FQGNSA. V lost 6 bases to trimming and J lost 3 bases, with 10 bases between them. A word on this clonotype: The antigen is undetermined.

The gene calls are TRBV7-2 and TRBJ2-3; possibly TRBD1 for D (6 bases). Sample: PBMCs or a T cell subset sorted from them (not recorded which). The source of this sequence is a man younger than 30 who had mild COVID-19 (a few samples of this study predate the infection). Cell type and time point are not known. DNA for the CDR3: TGTGCCAGCAGGACAACAGGGACAGATACGCAGTATTTT. It yields the protein CASRTTGTDTQYF.